The 30 T cell receptor beta chains below come from one sample, sequenced in a study of T cell responses to AZD1222 COVID-19 vaccine. Method: immunoSEQ multiplex PCR; TCRdb's copy keeps in-frame clones and lacks some. The sample includes over 100,000 clones, approximately 88% of them seen just once. The material sequenced was peripheral blood, taken on day 0 of AZD1222 vaccination. Every receptor here comes from an adult in good health.

The chain employs TRBV7-2 and TRBJ2-3; D gene uncertain. Trimming removed 3 bases at V and 4 bases at J, with 11 bases between. CDR1 is SGHTA, CDR2 FQGNSA, per germline. This CDR3 is built from 14 residues. CDR3 sequence (DNA): TGTGCCAGCAGCTTTTTTCCAGAGTCAGATACGCAGTATTTT. This gives the protein CASSFFPESDTQYF. Supplemented by reference TRBV7-2 and TRBJ2-3, the full variable domain reads GAGVSQSPSNKVTEKGKDVELRCDPISGHTALYWYRQSLGQGLEFLIYFQGNSAPDKSGLPSDRFSAERTGGSVSTLTIQRTQQEDSAVYLCASSFFPESDTQYFGPGTRLTVL.

The V and J genes are TRBV27 and TRBJ2-1, with no clear D. The CDR3 totals 17 residues. Trimming stripped 4 bases from V and 1 base from J, with 17 bases between. CDR1 is MNHEY, CDR2 SMNVEV, per germline (reference sequence). For the CDR3, the DNA is TGTGCCAGCAGTTCTTTCCCCCTCAGCCCTTCCTACAATGAGCAGTTCTTC. It codes for CASSSFPLSPSYNEQFF.

This chain links TRBV19 with TRBJ1-3, with D possibly matching TRBD1 (5 bases). The germline V gene encodes CDR1 LNHDA and CDR2 SQIVND (reference sequence). CDR3 length equals 13 residues. V was clipped by 5 bases and J by 4 bases, with 9 bases between them. The CDR3 reads CASSADKGNTIYF. CDR3 in DNA: TGTGCCAGTAGTGCGGACAAAGGAAACACCATATATTTT.

The rearrangement joins TRBV7-2 to TRBJ2-1; TRBD2 agrees at 9 bases. V was clipped by 5 bases and J by 6 bases; unmatched bases: 5. The CDR3 extends over 14 amino acids. Per germline, CDR1 SGHTA and CDR2 FQGNSA. CDR3 in amino acids: CASSTGLAINEQFF. CDR3 nucleotide sequence: TGTGCCAGCAGCACCGGACTAGCGATCAATGAGCAGTTCTTC.

As for this clone: An end of the junction differs from the germline gene, which may be a read error. This chain uses TRBV7-7 with TRBJ2-3; 9 bases fit TRBD2. There are 18 residues in the CDR3. The germline V gene encodes CDR1 SSHAT and CDR2 FNYEAQ (reference sequence). CDR3 nucleotide sequence: TGTGCTAGCAGCCCTAAAGCACCCGGACTAGCGAGCGCAGATACGCAGTATTTT. Translated, it gives CASSPKAPGLASADTQYF.

The chain uses TRBV27 and TRBJ1-5, with D uncertain. Looked up from germline, CDR1 is MNHEY and CDR2 is SMNVEV (reference sequence). The V and J ends lost 9 bases and 0 bases respectively, with 15 bases between them. The CDR3 is made up of 15 amino acids. The CDR3 DNA reads TGTGCCAGGGTAATCACGGCTCATAGCAATCAGCCCCAGCATTTT. Encoded protein: CARVITAHSNQPQHF.

CDR3 bases: TGTGCCAGCAGCCGACAGGGGGGTTTAGGCGGCTACACCTTC. Protein sequence: CASSRQGGLGGYTF. V is TRBV25-1 and J is TRBJ1-2; 9 bases agree with TRBD1. J was trimmed by 8 bases and V by 6 bases; bases with no gene match: 10. The CDR3 runs 14 residues. Looked up from germline, CDR1 is MGHDK and CDR2 is SYGVNS.

The CDR3 sequence is CASSLRDRGNYGYTF. The CDR3 coding sequence is TGCGCCAGCAGCCTAAGGGACAGGGGGAACTATGGCTACACCTTC. The gene calls are TRBV5-1 and TRBJ1-2, with 11 bases fitting TRBD1. CDR1 and CDR2 from the germline V gene are SGHRS and YFSETQ. CDR3 size: 15 residues. V trimming: 4 bases; J trimming: 2 bases; junction bases outside the gene matches: 4. The full variable domain, in which reference TRBV5-1 and TRBJ1-2 provide the parts outside the CDR3, is KAGVTQTPRYLIKTRGQQVTLSCSPISGHRSVSWYQQTPGQGLQFLFEYFSETQRNKGNFPGRFSGRQFSNSRSEMNVSTLELGDSALYLCASSLRDRGNYGYTFGSGTRLTVV.

The chain uses TRBV6-4 and TRBJ1-6; 9 nucleotides line up with TRBD1. The germline gives CDR1 MRHNA, CDR2 SNTAGT. Trimming cost V 10 bases and J 9 bases; bases outside gene matches: 13. The CDR3 loop spans 15 amino acids. In nucleotides, the CDR3 is TGTGCCATCCCGGGGACAGGGTATAGGATTTCACCCCTCCACTTT. Translating it yields CAIPGTGYRISPLHF.

The rearrangement joins TRBV29-1 to TRBJ1-4; D gene uncertain. Germline V gene lookup returns CDR1 SQVTM and CDR2 ANQGSEA. The ends were cut back, 4 bases at V and 3 bases at J, with 15 bases in the middle. The CDR3 is 15 residues long. The CDR3 spells CSVAVNAAANEKLFF. The CDR3 bases are TGCAGCGTTGCTGTGAATGCGGCGGCTAATGAAAAACTGTTTTTT.

This clone was counted only a few times. V gene TRBV29-1 combines with J gene TRBJ1-1; possibly TRBD1 for D (5 bases). Germline CDR1 SQVTM, CDR2 ANQGSEA. The length of the CDR3 is 13 residues. The germline V and J ends were trimmed by 6 bases and 0 bases, with 11 bases remaining between them. In nucleotides, the CDR3 is TGCAGCGTAATATCACAGGTGAACACTGAAGCTTTCTTT. Translated: CSVISQVNTEAFF.

The rearrangement links TRBV3-1 (or the pseudogene TRBV3-2) to TRBJ1-1; D might be TRBD1 (6 bases). The germline CDR1 and CDR2 sequences are LGHDT and YNNKEL (reference sequence). The germline V and J ends were trimmed by 3 bases and 6 bases, with 17 bases remaining between them. This CDR3 is built from 15 residues. CDR3 sequence: CASSQSDRRSPEAFF. As DNA, the CDR3 is TGTGCCAGCAGCCAGAGCGACAGGCGGAGCCCTGAAGCTTTCTTT.

This chain links TRBV5-1 with TRBJ2-5, with TRBD1 matching 7 bases. Germline CDR1 SGHRS, CDR2 YFSETQ. With 7 bases clipped from V and 2 bases from J, the junction kept 2 bases outside the gene matches. This CDR3 has 12 residues. The CDR3 spells CASGQAQETQYF. The CDR3 nucleotides read TGCGCCAGCGGACAGGCTCAAGAGACCCAGTACTTC. Full variable domain (remainder filled in from reference TRBV5-1 and TRBJ2-5): KAGVTQTPRYLIKTRGQQVTLSCSPISGHRSVSWYQQTPGQGLQFLFEYFSETQRNKGNFPGRFSGRQFSNSRSEMNVSTLELGDSALYLCASGQAQETQYFGPGTRLLVL.

The gene calls are TRBV16 and TRBJ1-4; tentatively, D is TRBD1 (6 bases). There are 14 residues in the CDR3. In germline, CDR1 is KGHSY, CDR2 FQNENV. The V gene lost 0 bases and the J gene lost 8 bases, with 10 bases spanning the gap. CDR3 protein: CASSQSLGQEKLFF. The CDR3 bases are TGTGCCAGCAGCCAATCGCTAGGACAGGAAAAACTGTTTTTT.

This sequence joins TRBV7-4 and TRBJ1-1, with D uncertain. The germline CDR1 and CDR2 sequences are SGHVT and SQSDAQ. The V and J ends lost 0 bases and 1 base respectively, with 9 bases between them. CDR3 size: 15 residues. This CDR3 is CASSLAHSKNTEAFF. The CDR3 DNA reads TGTGCCAGCAGCTTAGCGCACAGTAAGAACACTGAAGCTTTCTTT.

This clone was seen just once. The V call is TRBV5-1, the J call TRBJ2-1; TRBD2 aligns across 10 bases. CDR3 length: 15 residues. Per germline, CDR1 SGHRS and CDR2 YFSETQ. Trimming cost V 3 bases and J 1 base; bases outside gene matches: 1. The CDR3 nucleotides are TGCGCCAGCAGCTCTAGCGGGGGATCCTACAATGAGCAGTTCTTC. Protein sequence: CASSSSGGSYNEQFF.

This sequence joins TRBV19 and TRBJ1-2; TRBD1 agrees at 12 bases. The CDR3 covers 15 residues. Germline lookup yields CDR1 LNHDA and CDR2 SQIVND (reference sequence). Trimming cost V 5 bases and J 8 bases; bases outside gene matches: 9. The CDR3 spells CASSARRDRGLGYTF. The DNA of the CDR3 is TGTGCCAGTAGTGCCCGCCGGGACAGGGGGCTCGGCTACACCTTC.

J is TRBJ1-5 and V is TRBV12-5; a possible D gene is TRBD1 (5 bases). V was pared by 1 base and J by 4 bases, with 11 bases between. This CDR3 has 15 amino acids. Germline loops: CDR1 LGHNT, CDR2 FRNRAP. CDR3 loop: CASGLARGQNQPQHF. DNA of the CDR3: TGTGCTAGTGGTTTGGCCCGGGGCCAAAATCAGCCCCAGCATTTT.

This sequence joins TRBV6-4 and TRBJ1-1; tentative D call: TRBD1 (5 bases). This CDR3 has 14 residues. Germline CDR1 MRHNA, CDR2 SNTAGT. The V end was cut by 2 bases, the J end by 6 bases, with 13 bases between. This CDR3 reads CASSDRGGDAEAFF. The CDR3 DNA follows: TGTGCCAGCAGTGACCGGGGAGGGGACGCTGAAGCTTTCTTT.

This clone turned up a few times. This sequence joins TRBV5-1 and TRBJ2-2, with 12 bases lining up with TRBD2. Germline lookup yields CDR1 SGHRS and CDR2 YFSETQ. This CDR3 is 16 amino acids long. V lost 3 bases and J lost 4; bases outside the gene matches: 4. The DNA of the CDR3 is TGCGCCAGCAGCTCAAGGACTAGCGGGGCCACCGGGGAGCTGTTTTTT. Its translation: CASSSRTSGATGELFF. Based on the CDR3 plus reference TRBV5-1 and TRBJ2-2, the full variable domain is KAGVTQTPRYLIKTRGQQVTLSCSPISGHRSVSWYQQTPGQGLQFLFEYFSETQRNKGNFPGRFSGRQFSNSRSEMNVSTLELGDSALYLCASSSRTSGATGELFFGEGSRLTVL.

The V and J genes are TRBV4-1 and TRBJ2-7, with D maybe TRBD1 (6 bases). This CDR3 contains 15 residues. Trimming stripped 1 base from V and 4 bases from J, with 14 bases between. Germline CDR1 and CDR2: MGHRA and YSYEKL. The chain's CDR3 is CASSQGTGTHYEQYF. In DNA form, the CDR3 reads TGCGCCAGCAGCCAAGGGACCGGGACACATTACGAGCAGTACTTC.

The V and J genes are TRBV5-3 and TRBJ2-3; 11 bases are a match to TRBD2. TRBV5-3 carries the ORF label, with uncertain function. CDR3 length: 16 amino acids. V was pared by 4 bases and J by 2 bases, with 6 bases of the junction left unmatched. CDR3 coding DNA: TGTGCCAGAAGCCGCAGACTAGCGGGGATCACAGATACGCAGTATTTT. This sequence encodes CARSRRLAGITDTQYF.

CDR3 coding DNA: TGTGCCAGCAGCGTCTTCGACACCCCTGGGGCCAACGTCCTGACTTTC. Residues: CASSVFDTPGANVLTF. This chain uses TRBV9 with TRBJ2-6; D gene unclear. This CDR3 spans 16 amino acids. Trimming took off 2 bases at V and 2 bases at J, with 11 bases between the two ends. Germline CDR1 SGDLS, CDR2 YYNGEE.

This chain joins TRBV6-6 and TRBJ1-1; D not certain. The CDR3 length is 13 residues. Trimming took off 7 bases at V and 0 bases at J, with 9 bases between the two ends. Germline CDR1 and CDR2: MNHNY and SVGAGI (reference sequence). The CDR3 sequence is CASTGGMNTEAFF. CDR3 sequence (DNA): TGTGCCAGCACCGGTGGGATGAACACTGAAGCTTTCTTT.

This clone came up a few times. The V gene is TRBV10-2, the J gene TRBJ2-1; possible D gene TRBD2, 5 bases. The V gene's germline CDR1 is WSHSY and CDR2 SAAADI. CDR3 length: 11 amino acids. The V end was cut by 8 bases, the J end by 4 bases, with 6 bases between. The CDR3 region is CASREYNEQFF. As DNA, the CDR3 is TGCGCCAGCCGGGAATACAATGAGCAGTTCTTC.

The chain combines TRBV5-1 with TRBJ1-2; 9 bases are a match to TRBD1. J was trimmed by 6 bases and V by 4 bases; bases with no gene match: 7. Germline CDR1 reads SGHRS; CDR2 reads YFSETQ. The CDR3 runs to 14 residues. The CDR3 protein is CASSPGTGTNGYTF. Here the CDR3 DNA reads TGCGCCAGCAGCCCCGGGACAGGGACCAATGGCTACACCTTC.

The rearrangement uses TRBV3-1 (or the pseudogene TRBV3-2) and TRBJ2-7, with 7 bases matching TRBD1. Germline lookup yields CDR1 LGHDT and CDR2 YNNKEL (reference sequence). The CDR3 is 16 residues long. V was pared by 1 base and J by 1 base, with 7 bases of the junction left unmatched. CDR3 DNA: TGTGCCAGCAGCCAAGGAGAGGGGGCGGGTTCCTACGAGCAGTACTTC. This sequence encodes CASSQGEGAGSYEQYF.

The genes are TRBV18 and TRBJ2-7, with TRBD1 matching 8 bases. The trim removed 4 bases at V and 5 bases at J, leaving 10 bases unmatched. The CDR3 length is 15 residues. Germline V gives CDR1 KGHSH, CDR2 LQKENI. The CDR3 nucleotides read TGTGCCAGCTCACGGGCGGAGGACAGGGAGGACGAGCAGTACTTC. Its protein product is CASSRAEDREDEQYF.

This chain links TRBV5-6 with TRBJ1-2, with D possibly TRBD1 on 5 matching bases. This CDR3 comprises 13 residues. Germline V CDR1 and CDR2: SGHDT, YYEEEE. The V and J ends lost 4 bases and 4 bases respectively, with 11 bases between them. CDR3 protein: CASSPGLGYGYTF. In DNA form, the CDR3 reads TGTGCCAGCAGCCCAGGGTTGGGCTATGGCTACACCTTC.

The V call is TRBV9, the J call TRBJ2-7, with D unclear. The CDR3 length is 11 residues. Germline CDR1 is SGDLS and CDR2 is YYNGEE. V was shortened by 5 bases and J by 3 bases, with 6 bases between the two germline ends. The CDR3 reads CASSNLYEQYF. The CDR3 DNA is TGTGCCAGCAGTAACCTCTACGAGCAGTACTTC. Full variable domain (outside the CDR3, taken from reference TRBV9 and TRBJ2-7): DSGVTQTPKHLITATGQRVTLRCSPRSGDLSVYWYQQSLDQGLQFLIQYYNGEERAKGNILERFSAQQFPDLHSELNLSSLELGDSALYFCASSNLYEQYFGPGTRLTVT.